The 26 T cell receptor beta chains given below trace back to one sample, sequenced in a study of identical twins. TCRdb ran MiXCR on the 5' RACE reads and lists one entry per CDR3 protein. The sample holds some 1,600,000 distinct CDR3 sequences, roughly a third seen once. What was sequenced was cord blood. These receptors all stem from a newborn girl in good health.

The chain couples TRBV20-1 to TRBJ2-7; D remains unclear. Germline loops: CDR1 DFQATT, CDR2 SNEGSKA (reference sequence). V lost 0 bases to trimming and J lost 0 bases, with 9 bases between them. The CDR3 contains 14 residues. In DNA, the CDR3 is TGCAGTGCTAGAGATTTAAGTAGCTCCTACGAGCAGTACTTC. Encoded protein: CSARDLSSSYEQYF.

This clonotype appeared many times. This chain connects TRBV3-1 to TRBJ2-1; 9 bases map to TRBD2. V shed 1 base, J shed 4 bases, and the junction held 5 bases outside the gene matches. The CDR3 is 16 amino acids. Per the germline V gene, CDR1 is LGHDT and CDR2 is YNNKEL (reference sequence). The CDR3 here is CASSQASGIDYNEQFF. CDR3 nucleotide sequence: TGTGCCAGCAGCCAAGCTAGCGGGATCGATTACAATGAGCAGTTCTTC.

The chain uses TRBV28 and TRBJ1-2; a possible D gene is TRBD1 (5 bases). The germline gives CDR1 MDHEN, CDR2 SYDVKM. The ends were cut back, 3 bases at V and 4 bases at J, with 9 bases in the middle. The CDR3 contains 13 residues. This CDR3 reads CASSLGVSYGYTF. The CDR3 DNA reads as TGTGCCAGCAGTTTGGGGGTTAGCTATGGCTACACCTTC.

The chain carries TRBV6-5 and TRBJ2-3; D not resolved. This CDR3 is built from 15 residues. Germline V lookup: CDR1 MNHEY, CDR2 SVGAGI. V lost 0 bases and J 1 base, leaving 8 bases between the germline ends. For the CDR3, the DNA is TGTGCCAGCAGTTACTCCCCGACACGCACAGATACGCAGTATTTT. Encoded protein: CASSYSPTRTDTQYF.

This clonotype has more than one count but fewer than ten. The chain has TRBV10-3 and TRBJ1-5, with D possibly TRBD1 on 5 matching bases. CDR3 size: 13 residues. V was trimmed by 2 bases and J by 3 bases, leaving 5 bases between them. Germline V CDR1 and CDR2: ENHRY, SYGVKD. CDR3 loop: CAISEGANQPQHF. The DNA of the CDR3 is TGTGCCATCAGTGAGGGGGCCAATCAGCCCCAGCATTTT.

The sample holds a few counts of this clonotype. V usage is TRBV20-1 and J usage is TRBJ2-5; 8 bases map to TRBD2. Germline V lookup: CDR1 DFQATT, CDR2 SNEGSKA (reference sequence). The CDR3 covers 17 residues. V gave up 1 base and J gave up 4 bases; unmatched junction bases: 14. CDR3 loop: CSARGRGAPNPRETQYF. Written as DNA, the CDR3 is TGCAGTGCTAGAGGGCGGGGGGCCCCTAATCCACGAGAGACCCAGTACTTC.

Of note for this clonotype: Just one base apart from a much larger clone, this may be a read error. The CDR3 DNA reads as TGCAGCGCTGTTCGGGACAGCGGATATGGCTACACCTTC. Translating it yields CSAVRDSGYGYTF. The chain joins TRBV29-1 to TRBJ1-2; 7 positions match TRBD1. Germline V gene data show CDR1 as SQVTM and CDR2 as ANQGSEA. V dropped 7 bases and J dropped 5; count of bases not matched to a gene: 10. The CDR3 is 13 amino acids.

The chain joins TRBV20-1 to TRBJ1-3; D possibly corresponds to TRBD1 (5 bases). Trimming removed 6 bases from V and 2 bases from J, with 14 bases in between. CDR1 and CDR2 from the germline V gene are DFQATT and SNEGSKA (reference sequence). The CDR3 runs to 14 residues. CDR3 loop: CSAATGTAGNTIYF. The CDR3, as DNA: TGCAGTGCCGCCACCGGGACGGCTGGAAACACCATATATTTT.

The chain recombines TRBV5-6 with TRBJ1-2; 7 bases map to TRBD1. This CDR3 contains 14 residues. The V and J ends lost 1 base and 6 bases, in that order; junction bases with no gene match: 6. In germline, CDR1 is SGHDT, CDR2 YYEEEE. CDR3 sequence reads: CASSLSLRGNGYTF. CDR3 bases: TGTGCCAGCAGCTTGTCTCTCAGGGGGAATGGCTACACCTTC.

V gene TRBV2 combines with J gene TRBJ2-4; no reliable D call. Germline V gene sequence: CDR1 SNHLY, CDR2 FYNNEI. Trimming stripped 4 bases from V and 3 bases from J, with 10 bases between. This CDR3 is 14 amino acids long. The CDR3 DNA sequence: TGTGCCAGCAGTGCACGGCTCTACAAAAACATTCAGTACTTC. This codes for CASSARLYKNIQYF. Full variable domain (remainder filled in from reference TRBV2 and TRBJ2-4): EPEVTQTPSHQVTQMGQEVILRCVPISNHLYFYWYRQILGQKVEFLVSFYNNEISEKSEIFDDQFSVERPDGSNFTLKIRSTKLEDSAMYFCASSARLYKNIQYFGAGTRLSVL.

This clonotype was seen only once. The chain links TRBV11-2 to TRBJ2-5; D not certain. From germline, CDR1 is SGHAT and CDR2 FQNNGV. The CDR3 has 15 amino acids. Trimming cost V 4 bases and J 6 bases, with 18 bases left between them. As DNA, the CDR3 is TGTGCCAGCAGCTCCGCAACTCGACCCGCCCAGACCCAGTACTTC. Translated, it gives CASSSATRPAQTQYF. Full variable domain (remainder filled in from reference TRBV11-2 and TRBJ2-5): EAGVAQSPRYKIIEKRQSVAFWCNPISGHATLYWYQQILGQGPKLLIQFQNNGVVDDSQLPKDRFSAERLKGVDSTLKIQPAKLEDSAVYLCASSSATRPAQTQYFGPGTRLLVL.

As concerns this clonotype: At one boundary the junction diverges from the germline segment, which might be a read error. The rearrangement uses TRBV12-3 or TRBV12-4 and TRBJ2-3; 9 bases fit TRBD2. This CDR3 is 15 amino acids long. As DNA, the CDR3 is TGTACCAGCAGTAGAGCGGGGGGACCTACAGATACGCAGTATTTT. The encoded protein is CTSSRAGGPTDTQYF.

The rearrangement joins TRBV25-1 to TRBJ1-3, with D possibly TRBD1 on 5 matching bases. CDR3 length: 15 amino acids. The germline CDR1 and CDR2 sequences are MGHDK and SYGVNS. V lost 3 bases and J 6 bases, leaving 15 bases between the germline ends. The CDR3 region has the DNA TGTGCCAGCAGTGATGGGGGTTTTAGTGAAAACACCATATATTTT. It translates to CASSDGGFSENTIYF.

The rearrangement uses TRBV10-3 and TRBJ2-1; D call uncertain. The V gene lost 3 bases and the J gene lost 3 bases, with 15 bases spanning the gap. From germline, CDR1 is ENHRY and CDR2 SYGVKD. CDR3 length equals 16 residues. In DNA form, the CDR3 reads TGTGCCATCAGTGAACCAACAAGGATGGGCTACAATGAGCAGTTCTTC. Its translation is CAISEPTRMGYNEQFF.

The CDR3 DNA follows: TGTGCCAGCAGCTCTTTCGGGACTAGCGGAACAGATACGCAGTATTTT. Its translation is CASSSFGTSGTDTQYF. The V and J genes are TRBV21-1 and TRBJ2-3; the D call in the table, TRBD2, was not verified against the DNA. TRBV21-1 has pseudogene status. The CDR3 consists of 16 residues.

This clonotype was counted a few times. The CDR3 DNA is TGCGCCAGCAGCCAAGCGGGAACGGGCGGGTACAATGAGCAGTTCTTC. Its protein is CASSQAGTGGYNEQFF. V is TRBV4-1 and J is TRBJ2-1; D might be TRBD2 (5 bases). Germline V gene sequence: CDR1 MGHRA, CDR2 YSYEKL. This CDR3 has 16 amino acids. Trimming took 1 base from V and 4 from J, leaving 14 bases between them.

This clonotype has more than one count but fewer than ten. The chain joins TRBV14 to TRBJ2-7; D not certain. Trimming removed 0 bases from V and 3 bases from J, with 15 bases in between. This CDR3 has 16 amino acids. Germline values: CDR1 SGHDN, CDR2 FVKESK. CDR3 protein: CASSQDLVGRNYEQYF. Written as DNA, the CDR3 is TGTGCCAGCAGCCAAGATCTTGTAGGCAGGAACTACGAGCAGTACTTC.

This clonotype occurred many times. The chain combines TRBV28 with TRBJ2-7, with no clear D. The CDR3 is made up of 13 amino acids. Germline-derived CDR1 and CDR2 are MDHEN and SYDVKM. V dropped 4 bases and J dropped 3 bases, with 10 bases sitting between them. CDR3 nucleotide sequence: TGTGCCAGCAGTTCCCTGGGTAGCTACGAGCAGTACTTC. Translation: CASSSLGSYEQYF.

At least ten counts were recorded for this clonotype. The chain couples TRBV28 to TRBJ1-2; TRBD1 aligns across 8 bases. Germline V gene lookup returns CDR1 MDHEN and CDR2 SYDVKM. CDR3 length equals 13 residues. Germline trimming cut 6 bases from V and 3 bases from J; bases unmatched to any gene: 3. The CDR3 loop reads CASSDRGHYGYTF. The CDR3 bases are TGTGCCAGCAGCGACAGGGGCCACTATGGCTACACCTTC.

V usage is TRBV6-6 and J usage is TRBJ2-5; the match to TRBD2 covers 7 bases. V was clipped by 0 bases and J by 2 bases; unmatched bases: 0. This CDR3 is 14 amino acids long. Germline CDR1 reads MNHNY; CDR2 reads SVGAGI (reference sequence). The CDR3 spells CASSYSGLQETQYF. CDR3 nucleotide sequence: TGTGCCAGCAGTTACTCGGGACTACAAGAGACCCAGTACTTC.

The chain uses TRBV7-2 and TRBJ1-4; D not certain. Between the trimmed V and J ends, which lost 2 bases and 5 bases, there was a span of 15 bases. CDR1 is SGHTA and CDR2 is FQGNSA in the germline V gene. The CDR3 has 16 amino acids. CDR3 sequence (DNA): TGTGCCAGCAGCTTACTGCCGGGTCCCAAAAATGAAAAACTGTTTTTT. Encoded protein: CASSLLPGPKNEKLFF.

This chain uses TRBV6-2 or TRBV6-3 with TRBJ1-1, with D perhaps TRBD1 (6 bases). Trimming pared 2 bases from V and 1 base from J, leaving 8 bases between. The CDR3 has 14 amino acids. Germline V gives CDR1 MNHEY, CDR2 SVGEGT. The CDR3 DNA follows: TGTGCCAGCAGTTACCCAGGGGCGAACACTGAAGCTTTCTTT. Amino acids: CASSYPGANTEAFF.

This rearrangement joins TRBV2 to TRBJ1-1; 8 bases are shared with TRBD1. The CDR3 loop spans 15 amino acids. With V trimmed by 7 bases and J by 1 base, 8 bases remained unmatched. Germline V CDR1 and CDR2: SNHLY, FYNNEI. This CDR3 is CASTLRTGRNTEAFF. CDR3 in DNA: TGTGCCAGCACTCTCCGGACAGGGAGGAACACTGAAGCTTTCTTT.

The chain uses TRBV4-1 and TRBJ2-4; D call uncertain. This CDR3 is built from 15 residues. V was pared by 0 bases and J by 1 base, with 7 bases between. CDR1 and CDR2 from the germline V gene are MGHRA and YSYEKL. In DNA form, the CDR3 reads TGCGCCAGCAGCCAAGATCTCCAGGCCAAAAACATTCAGTACTTC. Translation gives CASSQDLQAKNIQYF.

The rearrangement uses TRBV20-1 and TRBJ1-5; 8 nucleotides align to TRBD1. Germline CDR1 reads DFQATT; CDR2 reads SNEGSKA (reference sequence). The CDR3 sequence is 16 residues long. The V gene end was trimmed by 0 bases and the J gene end by 2 bases; junction bases not matched to a gene: 6. The CDR3 protein is CSARDLSGQGNQPQHF. In nucleotides, the CDR3 is TGCAGTGCTAGAGATCTCTCGGGACAGGGCAATCAGCCCCAGCATTTT.

The CDR3 DNA is TGTGCCAGCAGTTACTCTCCGGGACTAGCGGTAAATGAGCAGTTCTTC. Residues: CASSYSPGLAVNEQFF. This chain links TRBV6-5 with TRBJ2-1; 11 bases line up with TRBD2. CDR1 is MNHEY, CDR2 SVGAGI, per germline. This CDR3 has 16 amino acids. The trim removed 0 bases at V and 7 bases at J, leaving 5 bases unmatched.